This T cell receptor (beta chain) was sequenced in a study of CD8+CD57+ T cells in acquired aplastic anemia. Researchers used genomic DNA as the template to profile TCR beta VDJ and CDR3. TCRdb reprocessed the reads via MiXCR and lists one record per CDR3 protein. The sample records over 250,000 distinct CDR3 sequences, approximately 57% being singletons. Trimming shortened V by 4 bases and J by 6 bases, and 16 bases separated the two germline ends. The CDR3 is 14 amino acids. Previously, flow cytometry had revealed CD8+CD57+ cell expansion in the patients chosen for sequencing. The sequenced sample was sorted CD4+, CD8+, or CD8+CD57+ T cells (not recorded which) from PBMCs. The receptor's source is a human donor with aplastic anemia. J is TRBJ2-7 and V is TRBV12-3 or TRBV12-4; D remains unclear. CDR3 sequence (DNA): TGTGCCAGCAGTTCTACCACCCGGGCCCTCGAGCAGTACTTC. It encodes CASSSTTRALEQYF.